This T cell receptor (beta chain) stems from a study of blood T cell repertoires in COVID-19. Study context: Some COVID-19 samples were acute and others convalescent; all came from the United States, Italy and Spain. The analysed material was cDNA or gDNA that came from T cells, B-cell-depleted T cells, or PBMCs.

In the original workflow: Estimation of nucleated cell counts relied on the amplification of reference gene primers. Profiled with immunoSEQ multiplex PCR; TCRdb holds only in-frame clones, not every one. V and J calls plus clone size are reproduced from that table; the DNA served to infer D and trimming. The data hold around 65,000 clones, with approximately 83% observed a single time. The sequence was obtained from a human donor in a cohort sampled during active COVID-19. Sequenced sample: peripheral blood.

In nucleotides, the CDR3 is TGTGCCAGCAGCTTGAGCTCCCTGAGCTCCTACGAGCAGTACTTC. Residues: CASSLSSLSSYEQYF. The chain recombines TRBV11-3 with TRBJ2-7; no clear D gene. In germline, CDR1 is SGHNT, CDR2 YENEEA. The CDR3 runs 15 residues. The ends were cut back, 3 bases at V and 0 bases at J, with 12 bases in the middle.